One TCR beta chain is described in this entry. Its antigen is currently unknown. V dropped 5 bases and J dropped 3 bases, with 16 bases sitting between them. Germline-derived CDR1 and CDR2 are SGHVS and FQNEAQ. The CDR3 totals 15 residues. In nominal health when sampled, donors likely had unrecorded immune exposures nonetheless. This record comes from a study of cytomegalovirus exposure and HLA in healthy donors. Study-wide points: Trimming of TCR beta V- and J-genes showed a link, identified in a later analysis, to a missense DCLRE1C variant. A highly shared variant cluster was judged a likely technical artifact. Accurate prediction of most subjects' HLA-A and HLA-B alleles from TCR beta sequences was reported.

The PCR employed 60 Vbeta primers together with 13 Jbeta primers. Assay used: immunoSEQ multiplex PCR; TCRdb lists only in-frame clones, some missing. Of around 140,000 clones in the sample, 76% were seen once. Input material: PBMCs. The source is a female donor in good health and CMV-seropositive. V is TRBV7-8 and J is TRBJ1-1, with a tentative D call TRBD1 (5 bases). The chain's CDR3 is CASSPRGYWDTEAFF. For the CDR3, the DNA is TGTGCCAGCAGCCCGCGGGGGTACTGGGACACTGAAGCTTTCTTT.